A single sample gave rise to the 21 T cell receptor beta chains below, sequenced in a study of blood T cells in healthy people across ages. Using a J-beta primer mix together with a sample-barcoded 5' primer, a second PCR was run for roughly 7 to 11 cycles. Using its own MiXCR run on the 5' RACE reads, TCRdb lists one record per CDR3 protein. The sample lists fewer than 1 million distinct CDR3 sequences; around 42% were seen once. The material sequenced was blood. The receptors were sampled from a man aged 55 to 70 in good health.

This sequence joins TRBV2 and TRBJ2-1, with TRBD2 identical over 10 bases. Trimming at V came to 1 base and at J to 10 bases, leaving 7 bases not matched to a gene. This CDR3 is 15 amino acids long. The germline V gene has CDR1 SNHLY and CDR2 FYNNEI. The CDR3 region has the DNA TGTGCCAGCAGTGAAGGGGGACTAGCGCTTCTGGAGCAGTTCTTC. Protein sequence: CASSEGGLALLEQFF.

The gene calls are TRBV12-3 or TRBV12-4 and TRBJ1-5; no firm D call. The V gene lost 4 bases and the J gene lost 4 bases, with 8 bases spanning the gap. The CDR3 is 13 amino acids. CDR3 sequence reads: CASSWTRNQPQHF. CDR3 bases: TGTGCCAGCAGTTGGACCAGAAATCAGCCCCAGCATTTT.

This chain uses TRBV27 with TRBJ2-7; TRBD2 matches at 7 bases. TRBJ2-5 matches the DNA end more closely, so the J call is doubtful. The CDR3 is 17 residues long. CDR1 and CDR2 from the germline V gene are MNHEY and SMNVEV (reference sequence). CDR3 region: CASSLKAGGGSRETQYF. Here the CDR3 DNA reads TGTGCCAGCAGTTTAAAGGCGGGCGGGGGTTCGCGAGAGACCCAGTACTTC.

V gene TRBV9 combines with J gene TRBJ2-7; possibly TRBD2 for D (7 bases). Gene TRBJ2-5 matches the end of the DNA better, so the J call may be wrong. In germline, CDR1 is SGDLS, CDR2 YYNGEE. The CDR3 is 16 amino acids. CDR3 coding DNA: TGTGCCAGCGGCCCCACACCCTCCAGGGGAGGGGAGACCCAGTACTTC. It encodes CASGPTPSRGGETQYF.

In its sample, this clonotype was seen once. The chain links TRBV7-9 to TRBJ1-1; D call uncertain. The CDR3 has 13 amino acids. CDR1 and CDR2 (germline): SEHNR, FQNEAQ (reference sequence). Trimming left V 5 bases short and J 4 bases short, with 11 bases between. CDR3 nucleotides: TGTGCCAGCAGCGCCGATAGGCTCACTGAAGCTTTCTTT. Its protein product is CASSADRLTEAFF. Together with reference TRBV7-9 and TRBJ1-1, the CDR3 gives the full variable domain: DTGVSQNPRHKITKRGQNVTFRCDPISEHNRLYWYRQTLGQGPEFLTYFQNEAQLEKSRLLSDRFSAERPKGSFSTLEIQRTEQGDSAMYLCASSADRLTEAFFGQGTRLTVV.

This clonotype was recorded a few times. This chain links TRBV7-2 with TRBJ1-2; no clear D gene. V was clipped by 3 bases and J by 4 bases, with 9 bases between them. The CDR3 extends over 13 amino acids. The germline gives CDR1 SGHTA, CDR2 FQGNSA. The CDR3 sequence: CASSLAAGYGYTF. Here the CDR3 DNA reads TGTGCCAGCAGCTTGGCCGCGGGCTATGGCTACACCTTC.

The genes are TRBV11-1 and TRBJ2-2, with a tentative D call TRBD2 (5 bases). The CDR3 loop spans 15 amino acids. V was cut by 4 bases and J by 3 bases, with 12 bases left in between. Germline V lookup: CDR1 SGHAT, CDR2 FQDESV (reference sequence). The CDR3 is CASSSVAGYTGELFF. DNA of the CDR3: TGTGCCAGCAGCTCGGTCGCGGGTTACACCGGGGAGCTGTTTTTT.

The chain carries TRBV7-2 and TRBJ2-7; D is unclear. Germline values: CDR1 SGHTA, CDR2 FQGNSA. CDR3 length: 15 amino acids. V was pared by 1 base and J by 0 bases, with 10 bases between. The CDR3 nucleotides read TGTGCCAGCAGCTTAGTTGACGGAGCCTCCTACGAGCAGTACTTC. Protein: CASSLVDGASYEQYF.

Of note for this clonotype: A much larger clone lies one base from this, so it may be a read error. The chain links TRBV6-5 to TRBJ2-1; D might be TRBD1 (6 bases). Germline V gene data show CDR1 as MNHEY and CDR2 as SVGAGI. V was clipped by 7 bases and J by 6 bases, with 16 bases between them. The CDR3 is 14 amino acids. CDR3 nucleotides: TGTGCCAGCAAGATGGACCAGGGGTGCAATGAGCAGTTCTTC. Protein sequence: CASKMDQGCNEQFF.

V usage is TRBV20-1 and J usage is TRBJ2-5; D might be TRBD1 (5 bases). There are 14 residues in the CDR3. V was trimmed by 3 bases and J by 0 bases, leaving 11 bases between them. Germline V gene lookup returns CDR1 DFQATT and CDR2 SNEGSKA (reference sequence). CDR3 loop: CSASGRDHQETQYF. The CDR3 nucleotides are TGCAGTGCTAGTGGCAGGGATCACCAAGAGACCCAGTACTTC.

This clonotype was seen a handful of times. The rearrangement uses TRBV20-1 and TRBJ2-7; D unresolved. The germline V gene encodes CDR1 DFQATT and CDR2 SNEGSKA (reference sequence). The CDR3 consists of 12 residues. V gave up 3 bases and J gave up 2 bases, with 8 bases separating them. The CDR3 protein is CSARIGPYEQYF. As DNA, the CDR3 is TGCAGTGCTAGGATCGGACCCTACGAGCAGTACTTC.

This clonotype was counted a few times. V is TRBV5-1 and J is TRBJ2-1; D not certain. The ends were cut back, 1 base at V and 1 base at J, with 12 bases in the middle. The CDR3 runs to 16 residues. Germline V gives CDR1 SGHRS, CDR2 YFSETQ. The CDR3 DNA reads as TGCGCCAGCAGCTTGCAAGCTTACGAGTCCTACAATGAGCAGTTCTTC. Residues: CASSLQAYESYNEQFF.

This chain links TRBV4-3 with TRBJ2-7; D call uncertain. Trimming removed 1 base from V and 0 bases from J, with 7 bases in between. This CDR3 has 14 amino acids. Germline CDR1 LGHNA, CDR2 YSLEER. In DNA form, the CDR3 reads TGCGCCAGCAGCCAAGTTACTACCTCCTACGAGCAGTACTTC. The encoded protein is CASSQVTTSYEQYF.

This clonotype was counted only a few times. The V and J genes are TRBV5-1 and TRBJ2-1; no clear D. The CDR3 runs to 16 residues. CDR1 and CDR2 (germline): SGHRS, YFSETQ. With 0 bases removed from V and 0 bases from J, the gap between germline ends came to 10 bases. The CDR3 sequence is CASSLAARNSYNEQFF. As DNA, the CDR3 is TGCGCCAGCAGCTTGGCCGCGCGGAACTCCTACAATGAGCAGTTCTTC.

V and J are TRBV20-1 and TRBJ1-6; D is unclear. Germline CDR1 is DFQATT and CDR2 is SNEGSKA (reference sequence). This CDR3 contains 14 residues. V lost 0 bases to trimming and J lost 9 bases, with 12 bases between them. CDR3 protein: CSARDGVWGSPLHF. The CDR3 DNA sequence: TGCAGTGCTAGAGATGGGGTGTGGGGTTCACCCCTCCACTTT.

There are many counts of this clonotype. V gene TRBV20-1 combines with J gene TRBJ2-1; D is unresolved. V lost 5 bases and J 6 bases, leaving 8 bases between the germline ends. CDR1 and CDR2 from the germline V gene are DFQATT and SNEGSKA (reference sequence). The CDR3 loop spans 11 amino acids. CDR3 sequence: CSAHIGNEQFF. The CDR3 DNA is TGCAGTGCTCATATCGGCAATGAGCAGTTCTTC.

This clonotype was detected a few times. The chain links TRBV3-1 to TRBJ2-1; 11 bases are a match to TRBD2. CDR3 length equals 19 residues. CDR1 and CDR2 from the germline V gene are LGHDT and YNNKEL (reference sequence). The J segment lost 2 bases and the V segment lost 0 bases, leaving 9 bases of the junction unmatched. The CDR3 reads CASSQDLRASGGTYNEQFF. The CDR3 DNA reads as TGTGCCAGCAGCCAAGATCTTAGGGCTAGCGGGGGGACCTACAATGAGCAGTTCTTC.

Only a few counts were recorded for this clonotype. The J gene is TRBJ2-7, the V gene TRBV12-3 or TRBV12-4; no clear D. V lost 5 bases, J lost 7 bases, and 15 bases lay in between. The CDR3 consists of 13 residues. Here the CDR3 DNA reads TGTGCCAGCAGTGTTGGGTCCTTAAGGGAGCAGTACTTC. This encodes CASSVGSLREQYF.

Only a few counts were recorded for this clonotype. This chain links TRBV10-1 with TRBJ2-1; 8 bases agree with TRBD1. The germline V gene encodes CDR1 WNHNN and CDR2 SYGVQD (reference sequence). CDR3 length: 13 amino acids. The ends lost 8 bases at V and 6 bases at J; junction bases unmatched: 6. CDR3 region: CASGETGVNEQFF. CDR3 DNA sequence: TGCGCCAGCGGGGAGACAGGGGTCAATGAGCAGTTCTTC.

This clonotype turned up a few times. The chain uses TRBV29-1 and TRBJ2-1; maybe TRBD2 (6 bases). V was trimmed by 4 bases and J by 9 bases, leaving 13 bases between them. The CDR3 sequence is 12 residues long. Germline assignment: CDR1 SQVTM and CDR2 ANQGSEA. In DNA form, the CDR3 reads TGCAGCGTTGGGAGGGCAGATAGTGAGCAGTTCTTC. It encodes CSVGRADSEQFF.

V and J are TRBV29-1 and TRBJ2-3; 7 nucleotides match TRBD1. The germline gives CDR1 SQVTM, CDR2 ANQGSEA. This CDR3 has 12 residues. The ends lost 7 bases at V and 6 bases at J; junction bases unmatched: 7. The CDR3 sequence is CSGDSYGDTQYF. As DNA, the CDR3 is TGCAGCGGGGACAGCTATGGGGATACGCAGTATTTT.